Listed here are 20 T cell receptor beta chains from one sample, sequenced in a study of T cell responses to AZD1222 COVID-19 vaccine. Sequencing was performed with immunoSEQ multiplex PCR; in TCRdb, only in-frame clones are kept and a portion is missing. This sample has 150,000 to 200,000 clones, with around 94% found just once. This material consisted of peripheral blood, taken on day 0 of AZD1222 vaccination. All receptors derive from an adult in good health.

This clone was seen just once. This chain joins TRBV27 and TRBJ2-3; 14 positions match TRBD2. The V gene's germline CDR1 is MNHEY and CDR2 SMNVEV (reference sequence). This CDR3 spans 19 amino acids. After removal of 1 base from V and 5 bases from J, the junction contained 11 bases not matched to a gene. The CDR3 sequence: CASSLFGTSGSPRVDTQYF. In nucleotides, the CDR3 is TGTGCCAGCAGTTTATTCGGGACTAGCGGGAGCCCCCGGGTAGATACGCAGTATTTT.

The CDR3 region is CASSHTVNTEAFF. The CDR3 nucleotides are TGTGCCAGCAGCCACACAGTGAACACTGAAGCTTTCTTT. The chain is built from TRBV3-1 (or the pseudogene TRBV3-2) and TRBJ1-1; no reliable D call. This CDR3 is built from 13 residues. The germline gives CDR1 LGHDT, CDR2 YNNKEL (reference sequence). Trimming shortened V by 3 bases and J by 0 bases, and 5 bases separated the two germline ends.

The table lists this clone with a count of one. The V and J genes are TRBV3-1 (or the pseudogene TRBV3-2) and TRBJ1-2; D call uncertain. Trimming stripped 4 bases from V and 7 bases from J, with 25 bases between. CDR3 size: 17 residues. Germline V lookup: CDR1 LGHDT, CDR2 YNNKEL (reference sequence). The CDR3 DNA is TGTGCCAGCAGCCTACTAGGGCGTCTACCCGTCATGACTGGCTACACCTTC. This encodes CASSLLGRLPVMTGYTF.

The chain uses TRBV6-2 or TRBV6-3 and TRBJ2-7; 14 bases map to TRBD2. The germline V gene encodes CDR1 MNHEY and CDR2 SVGEGT. The CDR3 is 18 residues long. The V and J ends lost 0 bases and 4 bases, in that order; junction bases with no gene match: 8. The CDR3 sequence is CASSYSGLAGVNSYEQYF. The CDR3, as DNA: TGTGCCAGCAGTTACTCGGGACTAGCGGGAGTAAATTCTTACGAGCAGTACTTC.

The chain uses TRBV7-6 and TRBJ2-7, with 13 bases that match TRBD2. This CDR3 contains 16 residues. The germline V gene has CDR1 SGHVS and CDR2 FNYEAQ. The V segment lost 5 bases and the J segment 1 base; nucleotides outside the gene matches: 5. The CDR3 is CASSRWTSGGSYEQYF. In DNA, the CDR3 is TGTGCCAGCAGCCGCTGGACTAGCGGGGGTTCCTACGAGCAGTACTTC.

The chain links TRBV7-2 to TRBJ2-1; 9 bases line up with TRBD2. The CDR3 is made up of 17 amino acids. Trimming cost V 5 bases and J 0 bases; bases outside gene matches: 8. Germline V gives CDR1 SGHTA, CDR2 FQGNSA. CDR3 nucleotide sequence: TGTGCCAGCAGCCAGGGGCGCGGGAGGGGCTCCTACAATGAGCAGTTCTTC. Its protein product is CASSQGRGRGSYNEQFF.

This clone was detected only a few times. The chain has TRBV30 and TRBJ1-5, with a weak D call TRBD1 (5 bases). Germline V gene lookup returns CDR1 GTSNPN and CDR2 SVGIG (reference sequence). The CDR3 is made up of 14 amino acids. Trimming stripped 5 bases from V and 0 bases from J, with 11 bases between. The CDR3 reads CAWSGTYSNQPQHF. CDR3 DNA: TGTGCCTGGTCTGGGACTTATAGCAATCAGCCCCAGCATTTT.

J is TRBJ2-7 and V is TRBV10-3; D not resolved. CDR1 ENHRY and CDR2 SYGVKD come from the germline V gene. The ends were cut back, 8 bases at V and 2 bases at J, with 13 bases in the middle. The CDR3 runs to 13 residues. Here the CDR3 reads CAIGGVGPYEQYF. As DNA, the CDR3 is TGTGCCATCGGCGGAGTTGGTCCCTACGAGCAGTACTTC.

This chain connects TRBV24-1 to TRBJ2-7; TRBD1 matches at 8 bases. The junction had 5 bases not matched to a gene; V was cut back by 1 base and J by 4 bases. CDR1 and CDR2 from the germline V gene are KGHDR and SFDVKD. The CDR3 covers 15 residues. This CDR3 is CATSDFSGGLYEQYF. The DNA for the CDR3 is TGTGCCACCAGTGATTTCTCAGGGGGCTTATACGAGCAGTACTTC.

This clone is a singleton in its sample. This rearrangement joins TRBV6-5 to TRBJ2-7, with D possibly TRBD2 on 6 matching bases. This CDR3 has 11 residues. V was cut by 8 bases and J by 4 bases, with 9 bases left in between. Germline CDR1 reads MNHEY; CDR2 reads SVGAGI. CDR3 region: CASGGGYEQYF. The CDR3 DNA follows: TGTGCCAGCGGGGGAGGTTACGAGCAGTACTTC.

V usage is TRBV6-5 and J usage is TRBJ1-2; weak D call: TRBD1 (6 bases). The CDR3 contains 13 residues. V was cut by 4 bases and J by 6 bases, with 12 bases left in between. Germline V gene lookup returns CDR1 MNHEY and CDR2 SVGAGI. CDR3 sequence: CASSLQGFDGYTF. In nucleotides, the CDR3 is TGTGCCAGCAGTTTACAGGGTTTTGATGGCTACACCTTC.

The chain has TRBV6-5 and TRBJ1-1; the match to TRBD1 covers 8 bases. This CDR3 has 15 residues. The trim removed 4 bases at V and 5 bases at J, leaving 9 bases unmatched. CDR1 and CDR2 (germline): MNHEY, SVGAGI. The CDR3, as DNA: TGTGCCAGCAGTTTTGGCGGACAGGGAGGTACTGAAGCTTTCTTT. Amino acids: CASSFGGQGGTEAFF.

The chain joins TRBV3-1 (or the pseudogene TRBV3-2) to TRBJ1-2, with a tentative D call TRBD1 (5 bases). V was clipped by 4 bases and J by 6 bases, with 24 bases between them. CDR3 size: 17 residues. Germline CDR1 reads LGHDT; CDR2 reads YNNKEL (reference sequence). The CDR3 sequence: CASSLGGWREGLDGYTF. The CDR3 nucleotides read TGTGCCAGCAGCCTTGGGGGGTGGAGGGAGGGTCTGGATGGCTACACCTTC.

The chain links TRBV24-1 to TRBJ2-1; D perhaps matches TRBD2 (5 bases). Trimming took off 0 bases at V and 9 bases at J, with 11 bases between the two ends. The CDR3 contains 14 residues. The V gene's germline CDR1 is KGHDR and CDR2 SFDVKD. The CDR3 spells CATSDLTSDGEQFF. The DNA of the CDR3 is TGTGCCACCAGTGATTTGACTAGTGATGGTGAGCAGTTCTTC.

V gene TRBV19 combines with J gene TRBJ1-2; no reliable D call. V lost 6 bases to trimming and J lost 4 bases, with 24 bases between them. CDR3 length: 17 residues. Per the germline V gene, CDR1 is LNHDA and CDR2 is SQIVND (reference sequence). CDR3 sequence reads: CASSETRHGPALYGYTF. The CDR3 coding sequence is TGTGCCAGTAGCGAAACACGACATGGCCCAGCCCTCTATGGCTACACCTTC.

This rearrangement joins TRBV3-1 (or the pseudogene TRBV3-2) to TRBJ1-1; possible D gene TRBD1, 6 bases. V was trimmed by 4 bases and J by 1 base, leaving 16 bases between them. Germline assignment: CDR1 LGHDT and CDR2 YNNKEL (reference sequence). CDR3 size: 16 residues. CDR3: CASSLWGRGQNTEAFF. The CDR3 DNA reads as TGTGCCAGCAGCCTCTGGGGGAGGGGACAGAACACTGAAGCTTTCTTT.

The chain recombines TRBV2 with TRBJ2-1; 8 bases line up with TRBD2. With 8 bases clipped from V and 9 bases from J, the junction kept 21 bases outside the gene matches. CDR3 length equals 17 residues. From germline, CDR1 is SNHLY and CDR2 FYNNEI. The CDR3 region is CASQGLEGFPPGSEQFF. CDR3 in DNA: TGTGCCAGCCAGGGACTAGAGGGATTCCCGCCCGGAAGTGAGCAGTTCTTC.

The CDR3 sequence: CASTPLAGEPYEQYF. CDR3 sequence (DNA): TGTGCCAGCACCCCCTTAGCGGGGGAACCCTACGAGCAGTACTTC. The chain uses TRBV2 and TRBJ2-7, with TRBD2 identical over 9 bases. V shed 7 bases, J shed 2 bases, and the junction held 9 bases outside the gene matches. This CDR3 is 15 amino acids long. In germline, CDR1 is SNHLY, CDR2 FYNNEI.

This clone was seen only a few times. V is TRBV5-1 and J is TRBJ2-2; 9 bases are shared with TRBD2. CDR1 and CDR2 (germline): SGHRS, YFSETQ. The CDR3 loop spans 16 amino acids. V was clipped by 2 bases and J by 4 bases; unmatched bases: 6. CDR3: CASSFISGSVTGELFF. CDR3 coding DNA: TGCGCCAGCAGCTTTATTAGCGGGAGTGTCACCGGGGAGCTGTTTTTT.

The chain joins TRBV11-2 to TRBJ1-1, with 9 bases identical to TRBD1. Germline V lookup: CDR1 SGHAT, CDR2 FQNNGV. The CDR3 has 13 amino acids. Trimming took 2 bases from V and 11 from J; bases not matched to a gene: 6. As DNA, the CDR3 is TGTGCCAGCAGCTTAAAAGACAGGGGGAAGGCTTTCTTT. Encoded protein: CASSLKDRGKAFF. Complete variable domain (other parts from reference TRBV11-2 and TRBJ1-1): EAGVAQSPRYKIIEKRQSVAFWCNPISGHATLYWYQQILGQGPKLLIQFQNNGVVDDSQLPKDRFSAERLKGVDSTLKIQPAKLEDSAVYLCASSLKDRGKAFFGQGTRLTVV.